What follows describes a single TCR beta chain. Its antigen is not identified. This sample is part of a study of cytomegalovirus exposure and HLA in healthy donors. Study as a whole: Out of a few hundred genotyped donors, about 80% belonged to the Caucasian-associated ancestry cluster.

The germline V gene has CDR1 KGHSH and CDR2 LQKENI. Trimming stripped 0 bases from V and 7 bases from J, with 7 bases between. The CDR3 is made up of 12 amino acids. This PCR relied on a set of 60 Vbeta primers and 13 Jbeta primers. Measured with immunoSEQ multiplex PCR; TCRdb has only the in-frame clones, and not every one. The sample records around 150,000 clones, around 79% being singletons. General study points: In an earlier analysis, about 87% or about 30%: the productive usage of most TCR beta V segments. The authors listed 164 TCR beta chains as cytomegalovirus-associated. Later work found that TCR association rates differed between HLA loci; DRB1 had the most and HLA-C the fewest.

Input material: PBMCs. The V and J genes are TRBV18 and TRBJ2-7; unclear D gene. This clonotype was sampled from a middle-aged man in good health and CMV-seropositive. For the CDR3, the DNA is TGTGCCAGCTCACCACCCTCTCGGGAGCAGTACTTC. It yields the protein CASSPPSREQYF. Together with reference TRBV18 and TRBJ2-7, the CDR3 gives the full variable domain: NAGVMQNPRHLVRRRGQEARLRCSPMKGHSHVYWYRQLPEEGLKFMVYLQKENIIDESGMPKERFSAEFPKEGPSILRIQQVVRGDSAAYFCASSPPSREQYFGPGTRLTVT.